What follows are 11 T cell receptor beta chains derived from one specimen sequenced in a study of shared clonotypes between healthy human individuals. The table came from immunoSEQ multiplex PCR; TCRdb's copy has only in-frame clones and leaves some out. The sample carries fewer than 1.6 million clones, just under 99% recorded once. The specimen sequenced was naive CD4+ T cells sorted from blood. Subset in this sample: CD45RA+ positively selected. These receptors were collected from a young man in good health.

The chain carries TRBV5-1 and TRBJ2-1; 11 positions agree with TRBD2. The germline V gene has CDR1 SGHRS and CDR2 YFSETQ. V lost 6 bases and J lost 4; bases outside the gene matches: 6. CDR3 length: 15 amino acids. The CDR3 sequence is CASTITSGSYNEQFF. CDR3 sequence (DNA): TGCGCCAGCACCATTACTAGCGGGAGTTACAATGAGCAGTTCTTC.

Remarks on this clone: The sample carries other DNA sequences with the same CDR3. V gene TRBV19 combines with J gene TRBJ1-2; tentative D call: TRBD1 (5 bases). Germline V gives CDR1 LNHDA, CDR2 SQIVND (reference sequence). This CDR3 is built from 13 residues. V dropped 2 bases and J dropped 2 bases, with 6 bases sitting between them. The CDR3, as DNA: TGTGCCAGTAGTATATCAGGGAACTATGGCTACACCTTC. Protein product: CASSISGNYGYTF.

The V call is TRBV5-1, the J call TRBJ2-5; TRBD1 matches 8 bases. This CDR3 region has 14 residues. Germline assignment: CDR1 SGHRS and CDR2 YFSETQ. The V segment lost 0 bases and the J segment 5 bases; nucleotides outside the gene matches: 3. The CDR3 DNA reads TGCGCCAGCAGCTTGGCAGGGGGCGACGAGACCCAGTACTTC. Its protein product is CASSLAGGDETQYF.

This sequence joins TRBV18 and TRBJ1-2; D possibly corresponds to TRBD1 (5 bases). In germline, CDR1 is KGHSH, CDR2 LQKENI. V lost 2 bases to trimming and J lost 2 bases, with 12 bases between them. This CDR3 region has 15 residues. DNA for the CDR3: TGTGCCAGCTCACCAGGATCTGACAGAAACTATGGCTACACCTTC. This encodes CASSPGSDRNYGYTF.

The chain recombines TRBV10-1 with TRBJ2-2; 13 nucleotides agree with TRBD2. CDR3 length: 18 residues. Trimming at V came to 0 bases and at J to 5 bases, leaving 6 bases not matched to a gene. CDR1 and CDR2 (germline): WNHNN, SYGVQD (reference sequence). CDR3 nucleotides: TGCGCCAGCAGTGAGTCGAGGACGGGACTAGCGGGGACCGGGGAGCTGTTTTTT. It codes for CASSESRTGLAGTGELFF.

The V and J genes are TRBV10-3 and TRBJ2-6; D uncertain. From germline, CDR1 is ENHRY and CDR2 SYGVKD. This CDR3 spans 15 amino acids. V lost 7 bases to trimming and J lost 1 base, with 11 bases between them. This chain's CDR3 is CAIMISDSGANVLTF. CDR3 nucleotides: TGTGCCATCATGATTTCGGATTCTGGGGCCAACGTCCTGACTTTC.

The chain combines TRBV7-3 with TRBJ1-1; 8 nucleotides line up with TRBD1. Per germline, CDR1 SGHTA and CDR2 FQGTGA. The junction had 2 bases not matched to a gene; V was cut back by 4 bases and J by 1 base. The CDR3 spans 14 residues. Here the CDR3 reads CASSSGQANTEAFF. The DNA of the CDR3 is TGTGCCAGCAGCTCGGGACAGGCGAACACTGAAGCTTTCTTT.

The chain is built from TRBV9 and TRBJ2-5; D uncertain. This CDR3 spans 15 amino acids. CDR1 SGDLS and CDR2 YYNGEE come from the germline V gene. Trimming took 0 bases from V and 0 from J, leaving 9 bases between them. The CDR3 DNA is TGTGCCAGCAGCGTAGAGGCTTCGTACCAAGAGACCCAGTACTTC. As protein: CASSVEASYQETQYF. The complete variable domain, with remaining parts taken from reference TRBV9 and TRBJ2-5, reads DSGVTQTPKHLITATGQRVTLRCSPRSGDLSVYWYQQSLDQGLQFLIQYYNGEERAKGNILERFSAQQFPDLHSELNLSSLELGDSALYFCASSVEASYQETQYFGPGTRLLVL.

The V and J genes are TRBV27 and TRBJ1-4; no definite D call. The V gene lost 3 bases and the J gene lost 5 bases, with 10 bases spanning the gap. CDR1 MNHEY and CDR2 SMNVEV come from the germline V gene (reference sequence). CDR3 length: 14 amino acids. The CDR3 loop reads CASSFKAKNEKLFF. The CDR3 DNA reads as TGTGCCAGCAGTTTTAAGGCAAAGAATGAAAAACTGTTTTTT.

With respect to this clone: This specimen includes other DNA sequences encoding the same CDR3. This chain joins TRBV9 and TRBJ2-2; D remains unclear. Trimming shortened V by 0 bases and J by 4 bases, and 4 bases separated the two germline ends. Germline V lookup: CDR1 SGDLS, CDR2 YYNGEE. There are 13 residues in the CDR3. In DNA form, the CDR3 reads TGTGCCAGCAGCGTAGCTCGCACCGGGGAGCTGTTTTTT. Protein sequence: CASSVARTGELFF.

The chain is built from TRBV4-3 and TRBJ2-1, with TRBD2 matching 8 bases. Germline V gene sequence: CDR1 LGHNA, CDR2 YSLEER. J gave up 2 bases and V 3 bases, and 0 bases lay outside the gene matches. CDR3 length equals 14 residues. CDR3 loop: CASSQTSAYNEQFF. The CDR3 DNA is TGCGCCAGCAGCCAGACTAGCGCCTACAATGAGCAGTTCTTC.